What follows are 27 T cell receptor beta chains derived from one specimen sequenced in a study of cytomegalovirus exposure and HLA in healthy donors. PCR used 60 Vbeta primers and 13 Jbeta primers. Assay used: immunoSEQ multiplex PCR; TCRdb lists only in-frame clones, some missing. This sample has roughly 100,000 clones, with more than 65% found just once. Sequenced sample: PBMCs. The receptors were gathered from a man in his forties in good health and CMV-seropositive.

V is TRBV27 and J is TRBJ1-5; D is ambiguous. Trimming left V 5 bases short and J 3 bases short, with 11 bases between. The length of the CDR3 is 14 residues. Germline-derived CDR1 and CDR2 are MNHEY and SMNVEV (reference sequence). The CDR3 nucleotides read TGTGCCAGCAGTAACCGGGAAATCAATCAGCCCCAGCATTTT. Protein sequence: CASSNREINQPQHF.

Comment on this clone: One end of the junction is discordant with germline, which a read error may explain. This chain uses TRBV7-7 with TRBJ2-3; maybe TRBD2 (7 bases). The germline CDR1 and CDR2 sequences are SSHAT and FNYEAQ (reference sequence). The CDR3 covers 15 residues. This CDR3 is CASSPSGTSTDTQYF. In DNA, the CDR3 is TGTGCTAGCAGCCCCAGCGGGACAAGTACAGATACGCAGTATTTT.

This clone was seen more than once but under ten times. The genes are TRBV7-3 and TRBJ2-5, with 7 bases identical to TRBD2. Germline CDR1 and CDR2: SGHTA and FQGTGA. V was clipped by 2 bases and J by 0 bases; unmatched bases: 3. The CDR3 is 15 amino acids. The CDR3, as DNA: TGTGCCAGCAGCTTAGGGGGGGGAAACCAAGAGACCCAGTACTTC. Translation gives CASSLGGGNQETQYF.

The chain links TRBV7-2 to TRBJ1-3; a weak D match, TRBD1 (5 bases). This CDR3 has 15 residues. In germline, CDR1 is SGHTA, CDR2 FQGNSA. Trimming removed 4 bases at V and 0 bases at J, with 10 bases between. The DNA of the CDR3 is TGTGCCAGCAGCTCTCGGACAAGCTCTGGAAACACCATATATTTT. This encodes CASSSRTSSGNTIYF.

This chain connects TRBV11-3 to TRBJ2-5; TRBD1 aligns across 9 bases. Trimming removed 5 bases from V and 2 bases from J; junction bases left unmatched: 6. The CDR3 extends over 15 amino acids. CDR1 is SGHNT and CDR2 is YENEEA in the germline V gene. CDR3 residues: CASSLDRGSQETQYF. CDR3 DNA: TGTGCCAGCAGCCTGGACAGGGGTTCGCAAGAGACCCAGTACTTC.

The J gene is TRBJ2-7, the V gene TRBV6-5, with D unclear. The CDR3 has 14 residues. The germline V and J ends were trimmed by 2 bases and 4 bases, with 12 bases remaining between them. The germline V gene encodes CDR1 MNHEY and CDR2 SVGAGI. The CDR3: CASSYLLGGYEQYF. CDR3 in DNA: TGTGCCAGCAGTTACCTCCTCGGCGGATACGAGCAGTACTTC.

This clone was recorded a few times. This rearrangement joins TRBV6-6 to TRBJ2-7; D is possibly TRBD2 (5 bases). V was trimmed by 5 bases and J by 0 bases, leaving 14 bases between them. The length of the CDR3 is 15 residues. CDR1 and CDR2 (germline): MNHNY, SVGAGI (reference sequence). CDR3 coding DNA: TGTGCCAGCAGTAGGGATGTACTAGTCTCCTACGAGCAGTACTTC. This gives the protein CASSRDVLVSYEQYF.

This clone was observed a few times. One end of the junction varies from germline; a read error may be responsible. The chain couples TRBV2 to TRBJ2-6; D possibly corresponds to TRBD2 (6 bases). CDR1 and CDR2 (germline): SNHLY, FYNNEI. The CDR3 is made up of 16 amino acids. CDR3 nucleotides: TGTGCCAGCACGAGGGACTGGTTCTCTGGGGCCAACGGCCTGACTTTC. Translation: CASTRDWFSGANGLTF.

The rearrangement links TRBV28 to TRBJ2-1, with 10 bases lining up with TRBD1. V lost 6 bases, J lost 15 bases, and 17 bases stayed unmatched. The CDR3 consists of 15 residues. Germline-derived CDR1 and CDR2 are MDHEN and SYDVKM. Here the CDR3 reads CASSPPGQGLPSAFF. CDR3 DNA sequence: TGTGCCAGCAGCCCACCGGGACAGGGGCTACCGAGTGCGTTCTTC.

The chain links TRBV7-6 to TRBJ2-1; possibly TRBD2 for D (6 bases). Germline-derived CDR1 and CDR2 are SGHVS and FNYEAQ. CDR3 size: 16 residues. With 1 base removed from V and 0 bases from J, the gap between germline ends came to 10 bases. The CDR3 DNA is TGTGCCAGCAGCTTAGAGCCCGGGAGCTCCTACAATGAGCAGTTCTTC. Amino acid sequence: CASSLEPGSSYNEQFF.

The rearrangement links TRBV19 to TRBJ2-1, with D perhaps TRBD2 (5 bases). V was clipped by 3 bases and J by 0 bases, with 6 bases between them. Germline CDR1 LNHDA, CDR2 SQIVND (reference sequence). The CDR3 has 14 residues. CDR3 sequence reads: CASSMGSSYNEQFF. In nucleotides, the CDR3 is TGTGCCAGTAGTATGGGGAGCTCCTACAATGAGCAGTTCTTC.

The CDR3 DNA reads TGTGCTAGTGGTTCGGCTAGAGAGCAGTACTTC. Its translation: CASGSAREQYF. The rearrangement links TRBV12-5 to TRBJ2-7, with D unclear. Trimming cost V 4 bases and J 7 bases, with 8 bases left between them. CDR1 is LGHNT and CDR2 is FRNRAP in the germline V gene. The CDR3 has 11 residues.

A few counts support this clone. The rearrangement joins TRBV7-2 to TRBJ2-2; no definite D call. V lost 1 base, J lost 0 bases, and 9 bases lay in between. The CDR3 loop spans 16 amino acids. The germline gives CDR1 SGHTA, CDR2 FQGNSA. The CDR3 region has the DNA TGTGCCAGCAGCTTAGTAAGCGTCGCGAACACCGGGGAGCTGTTTTTT. Its protein is CASSLVSVANTGELFF. The full variable domain, with the rest looked up from reference TRBV7-2 and TRBJ2-2, is GAGVSQSPSNKVTEKGKDVELRCDPISGHTALYWYRQSLGQGLEFLIYFQGNSAPDKSGLPSDRFSAERTGGSVSTLTIQRTQQEDSAVYLCASSLVSVANTGELFFGEGSRLTVL.

The chain has TRBV11-3 and TRBJ2-7; D possibly corresponds to TRBD2 (5 bases). The CDR3 loop spans 16 amino acids. V dropped 1 base and J dropped 0 bases, with 13 bases sitting between them. Germline V gene sequence: CDR1 SGHNT, CDR2 YENEEA. The CDR3 DNA sequence: TGTGCCAGCAGCTTAGGGGCGAAGAGGGCCTCCTACGAGCAGTACTTC. The encoded protein is CASSLGAKRASYEQYF. Using reference TRBV11-3 and TRBJ2-7 for the parts outside the CDR3, the full variable domain is EAGVVQSPRYKIIEKKQPVAFWCNPISGHNTLYWYLQNLGQGPELLIRYENEEAVDDSQLPKDRFSAERLKGVDSTLKIQPAELGDSAVYLCASSLGAKRASYEQYFGPGTRLTVT.

The V call is TRBV7-9, the J call TRBJ2-7, with D maybe TRBD1 (5 bases). The CDR3 has 14 residues. Germline V lookup: CDR1 SEHNR, CDR2 FQNEAQ (reference sequence). V lost 5 bases, J lost 0 bases, and 11 bases lay in between. This chain's CDR3 is CASSQQQASYEQYF. DNA of the CDR3: TGTGCCAGCAGCCAACAACAGGCCTCCTACGAGCAGTACTTC.

The J gene is TRBJ2-5, the V gene TRBV6-5, with D perhaps TRBD1 (6 bases). Germline CDR1 reads MNHEY; CDR2 reads SVGAGI. This CDR3 has 13 amino acids. V was cut by 7 bases and J by 5 bases, with 14 bases left in between. In DNA form, the CDR3 reads TGTGCCAGCAAAGGGACATGGGTGGAGACCCAGTACTTC. It yields the protein CASKGTWVETQYF.

J is TRBJ2-7 and V is TRBV29-1, with 7 positions matching TRBD1. Germline assignment: CDR1 SQVTM and CDR2 ANQGSEA. The CDR3 sequence is 14 residues long. For the CDR3, the DNA is TGCAGTGCCACCTCTTGGGCCAGGGGGTACGAGCAGTACTTC. Amino acids: CSATSWARGYEQYF.

This clone was observed a handful of times. This chain links TRBV19 with TRBJ1-2; 7 nucleotides match TRBD1. V was clipped by 3 bases and J by 5 bases; unmatched bases: 12. The CDR3 runs 16 residues. CDR1 is LNHDA and CDR2 is SQIVND in the germline V gene (reference sequence). This CDR3 reads CASSISRGQQSYGYTF. The CDR3 DNA sequence: TGTGCCAGTAGTATTTCCCGGGGACAGCAAAGTTATGGCTACACCTTC. The full variable domain, completed using reference TRBV19 and TRBJ1-2, is DGGITQSPKYLFRKEGQNVTLSCEQNLNHDAMYWYRQDPGQGLRLIYYSQIVNDFQKGDIAEGYSVSREKKESFPLTVTSAQKNPTAFYLCASSISRGQQSYGYTFGSGTRLTVV.

The rearrangement joins TRBV9 to TRBJ1-1; a weak D match, TRBD1 (6 bases). This CDR3 has 16 amino acids. Germline CDR1 reads SGDLS; CDR2 reads YYNGEE. V was trimmed by 5 bases and J by 2 bases, leaving 19 bases between them. The CDR3 region is CASRMDRTTLNTEAFF. The CDR3 DNA reads TGTGCCAGCAGGATGGACAGAACCACGTTAAACACTGAAGCTTTCTTT.

The chain uses TRBV4-1 and TRBJ2-1; D remains ambiguous. V lost 9 bases to trimming and J lost 4 bases, with 13 bases between them. Germline V lookup: CDR1 MGHRA, CDR2 YSYEKL. The CDR3 length is 13 residues. The CDR3 loop is CASFSRMYNEQFF. Written as DNA, the CDR3 is TGCGCCAGTTTCTCTAGGATGTACAATGAGCAGTTCTTC.

J is TRBJ1-1 and V is TRBV28, with 9 positions matching TRBD1. This CDR3 is built from 15 residues. The germline V gene encodes CDR1 MDHEN and CDR2 SYDVKM. Germline trimming cut 2 bases from V and 6 bases from J; bases unmatched to any gene: 7. Written as DNA, the CDR3 is TGTGCCAGCAGTTTAGGACAGGGGTACCGCGCTGAAGCTTTCTTT. Protein sequence: CASSLGQGYRAEAFF.

V gene TRBV10-3 combines with J gene TRBJ2-3; 7 bases map to TRBD2. This CDR3 contains 15 residues. Germline V gene data show CDR1 as ENHRY and CDR2 as SYGVKD. Losses at the gene ends were 4 bases for V and 5 bases for J; bases not matched to a gene: 9. Here the CDR3 reads CAISVYGGGGDTQYF. In nucleotides, the CDR3 is TGTGCCATCAGTGTTTATGGCGGGGGAGGAGATACGCAGTATTTT.

The chain joins TRBV7-2 to TRBJ2-3; TRBD2 agrees at 7 bases. The length of the CDR3 is 17 residues. V gave up 5 bases and J gave up 4 bases; unmatched junction bases: 15. Germline CDR1 is SGHTA and CDR2 is FQGNSA. The CDR3 sequence is CASSPPTYGGGPDTQYF. Here the CDR3 DNA reads TGTGCCAGCAGCCCCCCTACATATGGCGGGGGTCCAGATACGCAGTATTTT.

The genes are TRBV11-2 and TRBJ2-3; D gene unclear. V was trimmed by 2 bases and J by 6 bases, leaving 12 bases between them. Looked up from germline, CDR1 is SGHAT and CDR2 is FQNNGV. The CDR3 sequence is 14 residues long. DNA of the CDR3: TGTGCCAGCAGCTTAATCGGAGTCCCGGATACGCAGTATTTT. Protein sequence: CASSLIGVPDTQYF.

The rearrangement uses TRBV7-2 and TRBJ2-1, with D perhaps TRBD1 (8 bases). This CDR3 is built from 15 residues. The V gene's germline CDR1 is SGHTA and CDR2 FQGNSA. V was clipped by 7 bases and J by 5 bases, with 18 bases between them. CDR3 sequence (DNA): TGTGCCAGCACCGACAGGGGCGCGGGAGACAATGAGCAGTTCTTC. It yields the protein CASTDRGAGDNEQFF.

The chain carries TRBV9 and TRBJ1-2, with TRBD1 as a possible D gene (6 bases). With 3 bases removed from V and 2 bases from J, the gap between germline ends came to 11 bases. The germline V gene encodes CDR1 SGDLS and CDR2 YYNGEE. There are 14 residues in the CDR3. CDR3 bases: TGTGCCAGCAGCGCGCTCACAGGGAACTATGGCTACACCTTC. This translates into CASSALTGNYGYTF. Full variable domain (remainder filled in from reference TRBV9 and TRBJ1-2): DSGVTQTPKHLITATGQRVTLRCSPRSGDLSVYWYQQSLDQGLQFLIQYYNGEERAKGNILERFSAQQFPDLHSELNLSSLELGDSALYFCASSALTGNYGYTFGSGTRLTVV.

The J gene is TRBJ2-2, the V gene TRBV9, with TRBD2 identical over 11 bases. The length of the CDR3 is 16 residues. Germline loops: CDR1 SGDLS, CDR2 YYNGEE. The V segment lost 3 bases and the J segment 7 bases; nucleotides outside the gene matches: 8. CDR3 DNA: TGTGCCAGCAGCGGGCTAGCGGGAGGAAGGAGCGGGGAGCTGTTTTTT. This codes for CASSGLAGGRSGELFF.